The next 28 T cell receptor beta chains were all read from a single sample in a study of T cell responses to AZD1222 COVID-19 vaccine. Produced via immunoSEQ multiplex PCR; TCRdb's table is partial and in-frame only. Among 82,000 or so clones, over 90% were seen once, and the ten largest hold approximately 5.2%. Sequenced material: peripheral blood, taken on day 0 of AZD1222 vaccination. These receptors came from an adult in good health.

This chain uses TRBV7-2 with TRBJ1-3; unclear D gene. The V end was cut by 1 base, the J end by 0 bases, with 7 bases between. Looked up from germline, CDR1 is SGHTA and CDR2 is FQGNSA. This CDR3 has 15 amino acids. The CDR3 region is CASSLVAYSGNTIYF. In DNA form, the CDR3 reads TGTGCCAGCAGCTTAGTGGCGTACTCTGGAAACACCATATATTTT.

In DNA form, the CDR3 reads TGCGCCAGCAGCCATCCCGTAGAGGGGCAGGCCGCCCGGGACACCTTCTACGAGCAGTACTTC. As protein: CASSHPVEGQAARDTFYEQYF. The chain is built from TRBV4-1 and TRBJ2-7; D might be TRBD1 (6 bases). CDR1 and CDR2 from the germline V gene are MGHRA and YSYEKL. V gave up 3 bases and J gave up 3 bases, with 33 bases separating them. The CDR3 is 21 amino acids.

The chain couples TRBV2 to TRBJ2-1; D is possibly TRBD1 (5 bases). The CDR3 consists of 12 residues. Germline CDR1 is SNHLY and CDR2 is FYNNEI. V was trimmed by 4 bases and J by 12 bases, leaving 13 bases between them. The CDR3 here is CASSGTLLVQFF. CDR3 nucleotides: TGTGCCAGCAGTGGGACACTCCTTGTGCAGTTCTTC. Complete variable domain (other parts from reference TRBV2 and TRBJ2-1): EPEVTQTPSHQVTQMGQEVILRCVPISNHLYFYWYRQILGQKVEFLVSFYNNEISEKSEIFDDQFSVERPDGSNFTLKIRSTKLEDSAMYFCASSGTLLVQFFGPGTRLTVL.

The genes are TRBV28 and TRBJ1-1; perhaps TRBD1 as D (5 bases). Between the trimmed V and J ends, which lost 2 bases and 2 bases, there was a span of 9 bases. Looked up from germline, CDR1 is MDHEN and CDR2 is SYDVKM. CDR3 length: 14 residues. CDR3 amino acids: CASSLMGGNTEAFF. The CDR3 DNA is TGTGCCAGCAGTTTAATGGGGGGTAACACTGAAGCTTTCTTT.

This clone was counted between two and nine times. The gene calls are TRBV28 and TRBJ1-2; tentatively, D is TRBD1 (5 bases). V lost 2 bases to trimming and J lost 5 bases, with 15 bases between them. CDR3 length equals 15 residues. Germline CDR1 MDHEN, CDR2 SYDVKM. CDR3 region: CASSLGRANWYGYTF. DNA for the CDR3: TGTGCCAGCAGTTTAGGCAGGGCAAATTGGTATGGCTACACCTTC.

J is TRBJ1-2 and V is TRBV7-9; D unresolved. Germline V lookup: CDR1 SEHNR, CDR2 FQNEAQ (reference sequence). The CDR3 spans 13 residues. The ends were cut back, 0 bases at V and 6 bases at J, with 8 bases in the middle. CDR3 DNA: TGTGCCAGCAGCTTAGCTTTTGCCCATGGCTACACCTTC. It specifies CASSLAFAHGYTF.

This clone was observed a handful of times. The rearrangement joins TRBV7-3 to TRBJ2-2, with 7 bases matching TRBD1. Trimming cost V 2 bases and J 0 bases; bases outside gene matches: 0. This CDR3 is built from 15 residues. The germline CDR1 and CDR2 sequences are SGHTA and FQGTGA. The CDR3 bases are TGTGCCAGCAGCTTACAGGGGGCGAACACCGGGGAGCTGTTTTTT. Amino acids: CASSLQGANTGELFF.

The V call is TRBV6-4, the J call TRBJ2-6, with a tentative D call TRBD1 (6 bases). Germline CDR1 and CDR2: MRHNA and SNTAGT. CDR3 length: 19 amino acids. Trimming cost V 2 bases and J 0 bases, with 17 bases left between them. The CDR3: CASSDTRGYPFSGANVLTF. As DNA, the CDR3 is TGTGCCAGCAGTGACACGAGGGGGTACCCTTTCTCTGGGGCCAACGTCCTGACTTTC.

This chain connects TRBV5-8 to TRBJ1-2; 8 nucleotides align to TRBD1. Trimming cost V 4 bases and J 3 bases; bases outside gene matches: 2. The CDR3 has 13 amino acids. Germline CDR1 is SGHTS and CDR2 is YDEGEE. CDR3 DNA: TGTGCCAGCAGCCTACAGGGGGACTATGGCTACACCTTC. Translated: CASSLQGDYGYTF.

The rearrangement uses TRBV4-3 and TRBJ1-6; 7 bases match TRBD1. Trimming at V came to 0 bases and at J to 10 bases, leaving 6 bases not matched to a gene. CDR1 and CDR2 from the germline V gene are LGHNA and YSLEER. CDR3 size: 15 residues. The CDR3 region has the DNA TGCGCCAGCAGCCAAGATCGGGACAGCCGGTCACCCCTCCACTTT. Protein sequence: CASSQDRDSRSPLHF.

The chain has TRBV3-1 (or the pseudogene TRBV3-2) and TRBJ1-4; 9 bases match TRBD1. The germline V gene has CDR1 LGHDT and CDR2 YNNKEL (reference sequence). V was clipped by 0 bases and J by 5 bases; unmatched bases: 7. The CDR3 consists of 17 residues. The CDR3 loop is CASSQDRRDRANEKLFF. CDR3 nucleotide sequence: TGTGCCAGCAGCCAAGATCGGAGGGACAGGGCGAATGAAAAACTGTTTTTT.

There are a few counts of this clone. In DNA, the CDR3 is TGTGCCACCAGCAGAGATAGACAGGCCTATGGCTACACCTTC. Its translation: CATSRDRQAYGYTF. The chain recombines TRBV15 with TRBJ1-2, with D possibly matching TRBD1 (6 bases). Per the germline V gene, CDR1 is LNHNV and CDR2 is YYDKDF (reference sequence). Between the trimmed V and J ends, which lost 0 bases and 4 bases, there was a span of 9 bases. The CDR3 totals 14 residues.

This clone was recorded once. The rearrangement joins TRBV9 to TRBJ2-1; D tentatively fits TRBD1 or TRBD2 (5 bases each). The germline V gene encodes CDR1 SGDLS and CDR2 YYNGEE. Trimming shortened V by 4 bases and J by 5 bases, and 10 bases separated the two germline ends. The CDR3 extends over 13 amino acids. CDR3 residues: CASSHWDDNEQFF. In DNA form, the CDR3 reads TGTGCCAGCAGCCACTGGGACGACAATGAGCAGTTCTTC.

This chain joins TRBV3-1 (or the pseudogene TRBV3-2) and TRBJ1-5; D uncertain. The V end was cut by 0 bases, the J end by 6 bases, with 6 bases between. The CDR3 covers 13 residues. Germline V gene data show CDR1 as LGHDT and CDR2 as YNNKEL (reference sequence). The CDR3 DNA reads as TGTGCCAGCAGCCAAGACTCGGTTCAGCCCCAGCATTTT. It yields the protein CASSQDSVQPQHF.

The V call is TRBV20-1, the J call TRBJ2-3; no clear D gene. There are 11 residues in the CDR3. From germline, CDR1 is DFQATT and CDR2 SNEGSKA (reference sequence). V was shortened by 5 bases and J by 9 bases, with 12 bases between the two germline ends. The CDR3 is CSAAEKDTQYF. The CDR3 DNA follows: TGCAGTGCTGCCGAGAAGGACACGCAGTATTTT.

The DNA of the CDR3 is TGCGCCAGCAGCCAAGATGGACATCACACTGAAGCTTTCTTT. Amino acids: CASSQDGHHTEAFF. This chain uses TRBV4-1 with TRBJ1-1; possibly TRBD1 for D (5 bases). CDR1 MGHRA and CDR2 YSYEKL come from the germline V gene. CDR3 size: 14 residues. V lost 0 bases and J 3 bases, leaving 8 bases between the germline ends.

V usage is TRBV3-1 (or the pseudogene TRBV3-2) and J usage is TRBJ2-7; no clear D. V lost 1 base to trimming and J lost 2 bases, with 6 bases between them. This CDR3 region has 13 residues. CDR1 is LGHDT and CDR2 is YNNKEL in the germline V gene (reference sequence). CDR3 DNA sequence: TGTGCCAGCAGCCAAGTAACGACCTACGAGCAGTACTTC. Residues: CASSQVTTYEQYF.

The V gene is TRBV20-1, the J gene TRBJ2-5, with D maybe TRBD2 (5 bases). Germline V gene data show CDR1 as DFQATT and CDR2 as SNEGSKA (reference sequence). The V end lost 3 bases, the J end lost 3 bases, and 5 bases lay between the germline ends. The CDR3 spans 11 residues. CDR3 sequence (DNA): TGCAGTGCTAGCGGGGAAGAGACCCAGTACTTC. Residues: CSASGEETQYF.

This clone is a singleton in its sample. This chain joins TRBV11-2 and TRBJ2-5; perhaps TRBD1 as D (7 bases). The V and J ends lost 8 bases and 4 bases respectively, with 17 bases between them. Per the germline V gene, CDR1 is SGHAT and CDR2 is FQNNGV. CDR3 length: 14 amino acids. The CDR3 sequence is CASDRGQGGETQYF. Written as DNA, the CDR3 is TGTGCCAGCGACCGAGGTCAGGGGGGAGAGACCCAGTACTTC.

J is TRBJ1-3 and V is TRBV7-9; unclear D gene. The germline CDR1 and CDR2 sequences are SEHNR and FQNEAQ (reference sequence). The CDR3 consists of 17 residues. Trimming removed 1 base at V and 2 bases at J, with 15 bases between. The CDR3 loop reads CASSLGFVGAAGNTIYF. For the CDR3, the DNA is TGTGCCAGCAGCTTAGGGTTTGTGGGCGCAGCTGGAAACACCATATATTTT.

This chain joins TRBV12-3 or TRBV12-4 and TRBJ1-2, with TRBD1 matching over 7 bases. This CDR3 comprises 13 residues. Germline trimming cut 5 bases from V and 4 bases from J; bases unmatched to any gene: 4. Here the CDR3 DNA reads TGTGCCAGCAGTCGTTGGGACAGCTATGGCTACACCTTC. Protein sequence: CASSRWDSYGYTF.

The chain is built from TRBV27 and TRBJ2-7; D is ambiguous. This CDR3 comprises 17 residues. Trimming removed 0 bases from V and 2 bases from J, with 17 bases in between. The germline V gene encodes CDR1 MNHEY and CDR2 SMNVEV (reference sequence). CDR3 sequence reads: CASSLSEQSNRPYEQYF. Written as DNA, the CDR3 is TGTGCCAGCAGTTTATCGGAACAGAGCAATCGGCCCTACGAGCAGTACTTC.

The V and J genes are TRBV2 and TRBJ1-2; 9 nucleotides match TRBD1. Germline CDR1 and CDR2: SNHLY and FYNNEI. The length of the CDR3 is 16 residues. The ends lost 4 bases at V and 7 bases at J; junction bases unmatched: 13. Written as DNA, the CDR3 is TGTGCCAGCAGTGGAAGTAGGGACAGGGCGGGCCGTGGCTACACCTTC. Translating gives CASSGSRDRAGRGYTF.

This clone was seen just once. The J gene is TRBJ1-3, the V gene TRBV5-8; D gene unclear. The V gene lost 2 bases and the J gene lost 2 bases, with 2 bases spanning the gap. Germline V gene sequence: CDR1 SGHTS, CDR2 YDEGEE. The CDR3 is 12 amino acids. The CDR3 DNA reads as TGTGCCAGCAGCTTCCCTGGAAACACCATATATTTT. Its translation: CASSFPGNTIYF.

The chain couples TRBV14 to TRBJ1-2; D gene uncertain. The V end lost 0 bases, the J end lost 4 bases, and 12 bases lay between the germline ends. The CDR3 loop spans 15 amino acids. Germline V CDR1 and CDR2: SGHDN, FVKESK. The DNA for the CDR3 is TGTGCCAGCAGCCAAGATGTGGGGAGCCTCTATGGCTACACCTTC. Residues: CASSQDVGSLYGYTF.

Written as DNA, the CDR3 is TGTGCCAGCAGCTTCCAAGGACTGGGGCAAGAGACCCAGTACTTC. Its protein is CASSFQGLGQETQYF. This chain joins TRBV7-9 and TRBJ2-5, with D maybe TRBD2 (5 bases). Per germline, CDR1 SEHNR and CDR2 FQNEAQ (reference sequence). V was shortened by 3 bases and J by 2 bases, with 13 bases between the two germline ends. The CDR3 has 15 residues.

The J gene is TRBJ1-2, the V gene TRBV6-1; D not certain. Between the trimmed V and J ends, which lost 0 bases and 7 bases, there was a span of 9 bases. Looked up from germline, CDR1 is MNHNS and CDR2 is SASEGT. The CDR3 extends over 13 amino acids. CDR3 in amino acids: CASSEAQVLGYTF. CDR3 coding DNA: TGTGCCAGCAGTGAAGCGCAGGTACTTGGCTACACCTTC.

The J gene is TRBJ1-5, the V gene TRBV28; 11 nucleotides align to TRBD1. Germline trimming cut 6 bases from V and 6 bases from J; bases unmatched to any gene: 7. Germline V gives CDR1 MDHEN, CDR2 SYDVKM. The CDR3 spans 15 residues. The CDR3 DNA is TGTGCCAGCAGGTCCGGGACAGGGGGTGGTCAGCCCCAGCATTTT. Its translation is CASRSGTGGGQPQHF.